This is a list of T cell receptor beta chains from one sample in a study of T-cell memory formation after mild COVID-19. TCRdb analysed the 5' RACE reads with MiXCR anew, one entry per CDR3 protein. Of about 82,000 distinct CDR3 sequences in the sample, roughly 13% were seen once. The sample consisted of PBMCs or a T cell subset sorted from them (not recorded which). These TCRs come from a man between 18 and 35 years old who had mild COVID-19 (a few samples of this study predate the infection). Cell type and time point are not known. Each CDR3 is given with its conserved first and last residue. The D gene is left open where the match is weak. Size values are once, few and many counts, or a class for expanded clones, and some rows have none.

clone_size: NA; v_call: TRBV9; d_call: TRBD1; j_call: TRBJ2-7; cdr3_aa: CASSVAGTGSSEQYF; cdr3_nt: TGTGCCAGCAGCGTAGCAGGGACAGGGTCCTCCGAGCAGTACTTC
clone_size: NA; v_call: TRBV7-3; d_call: TRBD2; j_call: TRBJ2-1; cdr3_aa: CASSPVTSGVLSYNEQFF; cdr3_nt: TGTGCCAGCAGCCCTGTGACTAGCGGGGTTCTCTCCTACAATGAGCAGTTCTTC
clone_size: few; v_call: TRBV11-2; d_call: NA; j_call: TRBJ2-1; cdr3_aa: CASSPSLGTSGNEQFF; cdr3_nt: TGTGCCAGCAGCCCTAGCTTGGGGACCTCGGGCAATGAGCAGTTCTTC
clone_size: many; v_call: TRBV7-9; d_call: NA; j_call: TRBJ2-7; cdr3_aa: CASRGSSYEQYF; cdr3_nt: TGTGCCAGCAGGGGGAGCTCCTACGAGCAGTACTTC
clone_size: many; v_call: TRBV7-3; d_call: NA; j_call: TRBJ2-1; cdr3_aa: CASSLKAGIRDSSYNEQFF; cdr3_nt: TGTGCCAGCAGCTTAAAGGCAGGAATCAGGGATAGTTCCTACAATGAGCAGTTCTTC
clone_size: NA; v_call: TRBV4-2; d_call: TRBD1; j_call: TRBJ1-4; cdr3_aa: CASSQGQGAVEKLFF; cdr3_nt: TGTGCCAGCAGCCAAGGGCAGGGGGCAGTTGAAAAACTGTTTTTT
clone_size: NA; v_call: TRBV15; d_call: NA; j_call: TRBJ2-3; cdr3_aa: CATSRDLDSRDTQYF; cdr3_nt: TGTGCCACCAGCAGAGATCTGGACTCAAGGGATACGCAGTATTTT
clone_size: NA; v_call: TRBV2; d_call: NA; j_call: TRBJ2-1; cdr3_aa: CASPPGQDPGEQFF; cdr3_nt: TGTGCCAGCCCCCCGGGACAAGACCCTGGTGAGCAGTTCTTC
clone_size: NA; v_call: TRBV7-6; d_call: NA; j_call: TRBJ2-6; cdr3_aa: CASSFQLEVSGANVLTF; cdr3_nt: TGTGCCAGCAGCTTCCAATTGGAGGTGTCTGGGGCCAACGTCCTGACTTTC
clone_size: NA; v_call: TRBV30; d_call: TRBD1; j_call: TRBJ1-2; cdr3_aa: CAWMGQNYGYTF; cdr3_nt: TGTGCCTGGATGGGACAGAACTATGGCTACACCTTC
clone_size: NA; v_call: TRBV20-1; d_call: NA; j_call: TRBJ1-3; cdr3_aa: CSARGFGNTIYF; cdr3_nt: TGCAGTGCTAGGGGGTTCGGAAACACCATATATTTT
clone_size: NA; v_call: TRBV7-2; d_call: NA; j_call: TRBJ1-2; cdr3_aa: CASSPTETENYGYTF; cdr3_nt: TGTGCCAGCAGCCCGACCGAGACAGAGAACTATGGCTACACCTTC